This T cell receptor beta chain was sequenced in a study of siplizumab effects on memory and regulatory T cells. This clone has a handful of counts. This CDR3 spans 18 amino acids. This table comes from immunoSEQ multiplex PCR, and its TCRdb copy is limited to in-frame clones, with some not included. The sample shows some 97,000 clones, approximately 90% of them seen only once. The chain carries TRBV21-1 and TRBJ2-6; TRBD1, as called in the table, went unchecked against the DNA. TRBV21-1 is given as a pseudogene. The source of this sequence is a human donor in good health. Sequencing was done on a sample of Tregs sorted from blood. The CDR3 region has the DNA TGTGCCATCCCACTCTATCTTCAGGTTTTCTCTGGGGCCAACGTCCTGACTTTC. It specifies CAIPLYLQVFSGANVLTF.